The 10 T cell receptor beta chains below were found in one sample sequenced in a study of T cell repertoires in cytomegalovirus infection. Antigens for these TCRs are unknown. TCRdb re-derived calls from the reads in MiXCR, one entry per CDR3 protein. Of some 130,000 distinct CDR3 sequences listed, approximately 30% were seen once; the top ten hold 45% to 55%. This specimen consisted of CD8+ T cells from cultured PBMCs, obtained from culture after CMV antigen stimulation. All receptors come from a human donor in good health (CMV status not recorded). Some clones in this sample may be carry-over from other donors' samples.

This chain links TRBV14 with TRBJ2-2; D not certain. CDR1 SGHDN and CDR2 FVKESK come from the germline V gene. Trimming removed 1 base from V and 9 bases from J, with 12 bases in between. There are 14 residues in the CDR3. The CDR3 nucleotides read TGTGCCAGCAGCCAAGCCACCTGGGCCAGGGAGCTGTTTTTT. It codes for CASSQATWARELFF.

The chain recombines TRBV7-9 with TRBJ2-7; D unresolved. The CDR3 loop spans 14 amino acids. Germline V gene sequence: CDR1 SEHNR, CDR2 FQNEAQ (reference sequence). V was clipped by 2 bases and J by 4 bases, with 12 bases between them. The chain's CDR3 is CASSLRHPPYEQYF. CDR3 coding DNA: TGTGCCAGCAGCTTACGACACCCCCCTTACGAGCAGTACTTC.

This clonotype was counted ten times or more. The chain employs TRBV18 and TRBJ2-7; D is unresolved. CDR1 is KGHSH and CDR2 is LQKENI in the germline V gene. This CDR3 is built from 14 residues. Deletions cut 3 bases from V and 1 base from J, with 10 bases between. Here the CDR3 reads CASSPASWSYEQYF. In nucleotides, the CDR3 is TGTGCCAGCTCACCCGCGTCGTGGTCCTACGAGCAGTACTTC.

On this clonotype: This could be a read error, since a much larger clone is one nucleotide away. This chain connects TRBV6-6 to TRBJ2-7; perhaps TRBD1 as D (6 bases). Per germline, CDR1 MNHNY and CDR2 SVGAGI (reference sequence). CDR3 length: 15 residues. The DNA for the CDR3 is TGTGTCAGCAGTTATCCCGACAGGTTGACCTACGAGCAGTACTTC. Protein: CVSSYPDRLTYEQYF.

The genes are TRBV12-3 or TRBV12-4 and TRBJ1-2; 7 bases align to TRBD1. This CDR3 comprises 14 residues. Trimming took 5 bases from V and 8 from J; bases not matched to a gene: 11. The CDR3 DNA sequence: TGTGCCAGCAGTCCAGGGACAGCCTATGTGGGCTACACCTTC. Translating it yields CASSPGTAYVGYTF.

The chain has TRBV7-8 and TRBJ1-2, with TRBD1 matching 8 bases. The V gene's germline CDR1 is SGHVS and CDR2 FQNEAQ. With 0 bases clipped from V and 0 bases from J, the junction kept 9 bases outside the gene matches. The CDR3 loop spans 18 amino acids. The CDR3 region has the DNA TGTGCCAGCAGCTTAGCGAGGGCAGGGGGCTTGGCTAACTATGGCTACACCTTC. Translation gives CASSLARAGGLANYGYTF.

The V gene is TRBV28, the J gene TRBJ1-1, with a possible D match to TRBD1 (5 bases). V was cut by 8 bases and J by 1 base, with 20 bases left in between. Germline values: CDR1 MDHEN, CDR2 SYDVKM. The CDR3 loop spans 16 amino acids. The CDR3 loop reads CASQTRVGGQNTEAFF. CDR3 nucleotides: TGTGCCAGCCAAACCCGAGTGGGGGGTCAGAACACTGAAGCTTTCTTT.

The chain combines TRBV6-8 with TRBJ1-5, with no clear D. V lost 5 bases and J lost 5, with 13 bases in between. The germline CDR1 and CDR2 sequences are MNHGY and SAAAGT. CDR3 length: 14 amino acids. The CDR3 spells CASSTTSTDQPQHF. CDR3 nucleotide sequence: TGTGCCAGCAGTACGACTTCTACCGATCAGCCCCAGCATTTT.

This chain uses TRBV7-9 with TRBJ2-7; 8 nucleotides line up with TRBD1. Germline V gives CDR1 SEHNR, CDR2 FQNEAQ (reference sequence). V trimming: 5 bases; J trimming: 5 bases; junction bases outside the gene matches: 14. This CDR3 is 16 amino acids long. The CDR3 here is CASSTPSGQGTHEQYF. The DNA for the CDR3 is TGTGCCAGCAGCACCCCAAGCGGACAGGGAACCCACGAGCAGTACTTC.

V is TRBV5-1 and J is TRBJ2-5; 7 nucleotides align to TRBD1. Germline lookup yields CDR1 SGHRS and CDR2 YFSETQ. The CDR3 sequence is 14 residues long. The ends lost 4 bases at V and 3 bases at J; junction bases unmatched: 6. In nucleotides, the CDR3 is TGCGCCAGCAGCCCATTCGGGACAGAAGAGACCCAGTACTTC. It is translated as CASSPFGTEETQYF. The variable domain in full, completed from reference TRBV5-1 and TRBJ2-5, reads KAGVTQTPRYLIKTRGQQVTLSCSPISGHRSVSWYQQTPGQGLQFLFEYFSETQRNKGNFPGRFSGRQFSNSRSEMNVSTLELGDSALYLCASSPFGTEETQYFGPGTRLLVL.